The source of this T cell receptor (beta chain) is a study of monozygotic twins with inflammatory bowel disease. Whole-study findings and limits: Twins with IBD were found to have lower TCRbeta diversity (inverse Simpson) than healthy co-twins. Variability in patient repertoires may have come partly from differing immunosuppressive treatments.

This CDR3 comprises 16 residues. CDR1 and CDR2 (germline): SGHNT, YYREEE (reference sequence). The unique tags termed UMIs, each holding a 6-nucleotide sample barcode, were added by means of template switching. TCRdb re-called the 5' RACE reads, yielding one record per CDR3 amino acid sequence without DNA. The table lists approximately 420,000 distinct CDR3 sequences. Total RNA was isolated from whole blood without T cell sorting. About this clonotype itself: The antigen is undetermined.

The sample consisted of blood. The chain carries TRBV5-4 and TRBJ2-3; TCRdb outputs TRBD2, but without DNA this stays unchecked. The receptor was isolated from a human donor with ulcerative colitis or Crohn's disease, or a healthy co-twin of an affected twin (not recorded which). CDR3 loop: CASSHSGRAGTDTQYF.